Presented here are 27 T cell receptor beta chains from one specimen sequenced in a study of beta chain features in type 1 diabetes. Sequenced material consisted of expressed TCRB transcripts (all of the isolated RNA was reverse transcribed). Method: immunoSEQ multiplex PCR; TCRdb's copy keeps in-frame clones and lacks some. The sample has around 250,000 clones, approximately 70% seen once. The source material was naive CD4+ T cells from blood. These receptors all stem from a young man in good health.

DNA of the CDR3: TGTGCCACCAGGGTAGGAGGACAGAACACTGAAGCTTTCTTT. Its translation is CATRVGGQNTEAFF. The chain is built from TRBV15 and TRBJ1-1, with D possibly being TRBD1 (5 bases). This CDR3 contains 14 residues. Germline CDR1 and CDR2: LNHNV and YYDKDF (reference sequence). V lost 6 bases to trimming and J lost 1 base, with 12 bases between them.

A remark on this clone: In the same sample, other DNA sequences code for this CDR3. The gene calls are TRBV7-2 and TRBJ2-3; D is undetermined. Germline assignment: CDR1 SGHTA and CDR2 FQGNSA. CDR3 size: 13 residues. Trimming pared 2 bases from V and 1 base from J, leaving 4 bases between. DNA of the CDR3: TGTGCCAGCAGCTTACTTGGCACAGATACGCAGTATTTT. Protein product: CASSLLGTDTQYF.

The rearrangement links TRBV4-1 to TRBJ2-6; unclear D gene. V was cut by 1 base and J by 3 bases, with 1 base left in between. Germline lookup yields CDR1 MGHRA and CDR2 YSYEKL. The CDR3 is made up of 13 amino acids. CDR3 region: CASSQGGANVLTF. The CDR3 DNA reads as TGCGCCAGCAGCCAAGGTGGGGCCAACGTCCTGACTTTC.

The gene calls are TRBV10-2 and TRBJ2-7; possible D gene TRBD1, 5 bases. The germline V gene has CDR1 WSHSY and CDR2 SAAADI. The CDR3 is made up of 14 amino acids. Trimming removed 3 bases from V and 0 bases from J, with 9 bases in between. CDR3 protein: CASSERGSSYEQYF. The CDR3 nucleotides read TGCGCCAGCAGTGAAAGGGGAAGCTCCTACGAGCAGTACTTC.

Only a few counts were recorded for this clone. The rearrangement joins TRBV28 to TRBJ2-5; no firm D call. Germline CDR1 reads MDHEN; CDR2 reads SYDVKM. This CDR3 spans 15 amino acids. Trimming stripped 3 bases from V and 2 bases from J, with 13 bases between. This chain's CDR3 is CASSFSFGLQETQYF. CDR3 in DNA: TGTGCCAGCAGTTTCTCGTTTGGCTTGCAAGAGACCCAGTACTTC.

The CDR3 reads CASRPLEYNEQFF. The CDR3 DNA reads as TGTGCCAGCAGGCCCCTGGAGTACAATGAGCAGTTCTTC. The J gene is TRBJ2-1, the V gene TRBV6-5, with D uncertain. The germline V and J ends were trimmed by 6 bases and 4 bases, with 10 bases remaining between them. From germline, CDR1 is MNHEY and CDR2 SVGAGI. The CDR3 covers 13 residues.

This clone was found a few times. The rearrangement links TRBV7-9 to TRBJ2-7; D uncertain. The CDR3 covers 13 residues. V was trimmed by 1 base and J by 6 bases, leaving 10 bases between them. Looked up from germline, CDR1 is SEHNR and CDR2 is FQNEAQ (reference sequence). This CDR3 reads CASSLESQTEQYF. DNA of the CDR3: TGTGCCAGCAGCTTAGAAAGTCAGACCGAGCAGTACTTC.

The chain joins TRBV29-1 to TRBJ2-7; TRBD2 might be the D (6 bases). This CDR3 is 15 amino acids long. Deletions cut 8 bases from V and 4 bases from J, with 24 bases between. Germline CDR1 SQVTM, CDR2 ANQGSEA. The CDR3 protein is CSTSPTRREKYEQYF. The DNA of the CDR3 is TGCAGCACCAGCCCAACAAGGAGGGAGAAGTACGAGCAGTACTTC.

V gene TRBV30 combines with J gene TRBJ1-3; no clear D. Germline V gives CDR1 GTSNPN, CDR2 SVGIG (reference sequence). The CDR3 consists of 11 residues. Trimming stripped 4 bases from V and 3 bases from J, with 4 bases between. Here the CDR3 DNA reads TGTGCCTGGACGGGTGGAAACACCATATATTTT. This sequence encodes CAWTGGNTIYF.

The chain combines TRBV7-9 with TRBJ2-3; D ambiguous. The germline V and J ends were trimmed by 0 bases and 6 bases, with 7 bases remaining between them. The CDR3 runs 13 residues. CDR1 SEHNR and CDR2 FQNEAQ come from the germline V gene (reference sequence). The CDR3 is CASSLAQWDTQYF. Written as DNA, the CDR3 is TGTGCCAGCAGCTTAGCGCAGTGGGATACGCAGTATTTT. Combining the CDR3 with reference TRBV7-9 and TRBJ2-3 gives the whole variable domain DTGVSQNPRHKITKRGQNVTFRCDPISEHNRLYWYRQTLGQGPEFLTYFQNEAQLEKSRLLSDRFSAERPKGSFSTLEIQRTEQGDSAMYLCASSLAQWDTQYFGPGTRLTVL.

Points on this clone: At the DNA level, this CDR3 is encoded by other sequences in the same sample as well. The chain employs TRBV29-1 and TRBJ2-4, with D possibly being TRBD2 (7 bases). The germline V gene has CDR1 SQVTM and CDR2 ANQGSEA. The V and J ends lost 8 bases and 1 base respectively, with 21 bases between them. This CDR3 contains 16 residues. CDR3 bases: TGCAGCAGAGGGGCGGGGGCTGTTACGGCCAAAAACATTCAGTACTTC. Translated, it gives CSRGAGAVTAKNIQYF. Together with reference TRBV29-1 and TRBJ2-4, the CDR3 gives the full variable domain: SAVISQKPSRDICQRGTSLTIQCQVDSQVTMMFWYRQQPGQSLTLIATANQGSEATYESGFVIDKFPISRPNLTFSTLTVSNMSPEDSSIYLCSRGAGAVTAKNIQYFGAGTRLSVL.

The chain uses TRBV29-1 and TRBJ1-6; maybe TRBD1 (5 bases). This CDR3 comprises 13 residues. Germline V gives CDR1 SQVTM, CDR2 ANQGSEA. V was cut by 5 bases and J by 8 bases, with 13 bases left in between. For the CDR3, the DNA is TGCAGCGTTAGCCTAACCAGGGATTCACCCCTCCACTTT. This gives the protein CSVSLTRDSPLHF.

The table lists this clone with a few counts. V usage is TRBV9 and J usage is TRBJ2-3; 8 nucleotides match TRBD2. Trimming took 0 bases from V and 7 from J; bases not matched to a gene: 1. Germline CDR1 reads SGDLS; CDR2 reads YYNGEE. The CDR3 has 13 amino acids. The CDR3 region is CASSVAGGNTQYF. The CDR3 nucleotides read TGTGCCAGCAGCGTAGCGGGAGGGAATACGCAGTATTTT.

J is TRBJ1-4 and V is TRBV27, with D possibly TRBD1 on 6 matching bases. Germline assignment: CDR1 MNHEY and CDR2 SMNVEV (reference sequence). The CDR3 has 15 residues. The ends were cut back, 6 bases at V and 0 bases at J, with 11 bases in the middle. CDR3: CASSLRGATNEKLFF. CDR3 nucleotide sequence: TGTGCCAGCAGCCTCAGGGGTGCAACTAATGAAAAACTGTTTTTT.

This chain links TRBV7-2 with TRBJ2-7; D gene unclear. The germline CDR1 and CDR2 sequences are SGHTA and FQGNSA. The CDR3 runs 14 residues. The V gene lost 6 bases and the J gene lost 0 bases, with 12 bases spanning the gap. Written as DNA, the CDR3 is TGTGCCAGCAGGGGCAGGCCCAGCTCCTACGAGCAGTACTTC. Translating gives CASRGRPSSYEQYF.

The chain combines TRBV7-2 with TRBJ2-3, with TRBD2 identical over 8 bases. CDR3 length: 13 amino acids. Trimming took 9 bases from V and 5 from J; bases not matched to a gene: 7. Germline V lookup: CDR1 SGHTA, CDR2 FQGNSA. This CDR3 reads CARSGGPLDTQYF. CDR3 sequence (DNA): TGTGCCAGGTCGGGAGGGCCATTAGATACGCAGTATTTT.

The chain links TRBV14 to TRBJ2-5; D call uncertain. V lost 5 bases and J lost 0, with 1 base in between. From germline, CDR1 is SGHDN and CDR2 FVKESK. The CDR3 totals 11 residues. Here the CDR3 DNA reads TGTGCCAGCAGCTACCAAGAGACCCAGTACTTC. Translated: CASSYQETQYF.

The rearrangement joins TRBV30 to TRBJ2-5; 15 nucleotides match TRBD2. The CDR3 covers 16 residues. Looked up from germline, CDR1 is GTSNPN and CDR2 is SVGIG (reference sequence). The V gene end was trimmed by 4 bases and the J gene end by 1 base; junction bases not matched to a gene: 4. This CDR3 is CAWTQGLAGGQETQYF. CDR3 nucleotide sequence: TGTGCCTGGACCCAGGGACTAGCGGGAGGCCAAGAGACCCAGTACTTC.

This chain joins TRBV30 and TRBJ1-3, with D perhaps matching TRBD1 (6 bases). CDR1 is GTSNPN and CDR2 is SVGIG in the germline V gene (reference sequence). CDR3 length: 14 amino acids. V was cut by 3 bases and J by 6 bases, with 15 bases left in between. The chain's CDR3 is CAWRLPGASNTIYF. In DNA, the CDR3 is TGTGCCTGGAGACTGCCGGGGGCGTCAAACACCATATATTTT.

As regards this clone: Additional DNA sequences in this sample encode the identical CDR3. V usage is TRBV29-1 and J usage is TRBJ1-1, with D perhaps TRBD1 (6 bases). The CDR3 is 12 amino acids. The V and J ends lost 6 bases and 1 base respectively, with 9 bases between them. Germline CDR1 is SQVTM and CDR2 is ANQGSEA. As DNA, the CDR3 is TGCAGCGTGCTACAGGGGAACACTGAAGCTTTCTTT. Amino acids: CSVLQGNTEAFF.

This clone was picked up a small number of times. The J gene is TRBJ2-5, the V gene TRBV29-1; D may match TRBD1 or TRBD2 (5 bases each). CDR3 size: 15 residues. V lost 1 base to trimming and J lost 5 bases, with 17 bases between them. Germline V lookup: CDR1 SQVTM, CDR2 ANQGSEA. The CDR3 region is CSVEARGISAETQYF. In DNA form, the CDR3 reads TGCAGCGTTGAAGCCCGGGGCATTTCGGCGGAGACCCAGTACTTC.

This rearrangement joins TRBV30 to TRBJ1-1, with no clear D. The CDR3 consists of 11 residues. V gave up 2 bases and J gave up 11 bases, with 12 bases separating them. Germline CDR1 is GTSNPN and CDR2 is SVGIG (reference sequence). CDR3 residues: CAWSTPGGAFF. CDR3 in DNA: TGTGCCTGGAGTACACCCGGTGGGGCTTTCTTT.

CDR3 sequence (DNA): TGTGCTAGTGGTTGGTCAGCCGGGACTCAGTACTTC. This codes for CASGWSAGTQYF. This chain uses TRBV12-5 with TRBJ2-7, with a weak D call TRBD2 (6 bases). The CDR3 runs 12 residues. The germline gives CDR1 LGHNT, CDR2 FRNRAP. Between the trimmed V and J ends, which lost 4 bases and 10 bases, there was a span of 14 bases.

The chain uses TRBV30 and TRBJ2-2; no definite D call. V was shortened by 2 bases and J by 6 bases, with 13 bases between the two germline ends. The CDR3 loop spans 14 amino acids. CDR1 is GTSNPN, CDR2 SVGIG, per germline (reference sequence). The DNA of the CDR3 is TGTGCCTGGAGTACGGCTAGTCAGTCCGGGGAGCTGTTTTTT. The encoded protein is CAWSTASQSGELFF.

This clone was seen once. The chain links TRBV5-1 to TRBJ2-2; D gene ambiguous. This CDR3 has 13 amino acids. Trimming took 1 base from V and 6 from J, leaving 7 bases between them. Germline V gene lookup returns CDR1 SGHRS and CDR2 YFSETQ. Here the CDR3 DNA reads TGCGCCAGCAGCTTGTTAGAACCCGGGGAGCTGTTTTTT. This sequence encodes CASSLLEPGELFF.

V usage is TRBV30 and J usage is TRBJ2-5; 8 bases fit TRBD1. Germline V CDR1 and CDR2: GTSNPN, SVGIG (reference sequence). CDR3 length: 13 residues. With V trimmed by 0 bases and J by 7 bases, 4 bases remained unmatched. The CDR3 DNA is TGTGCCTGGAGTGTAGGACAGGGAACGACCCAGTACTTC. Protein: CAWSVGQGTTQYF. Full variable domain (missing parts from reference TRBV30 and TRBJ2-5): SQTIHQWPATLVQPVGSPLSLECTVEGTSNPNLYWYRQAAGRGLQLLFYSVGIGQISSEVPQNLSASRPQDRQFILSSKKLLLSDSGFYLCAWSVGQGTTQYFGPGTRLLVL.

This chain joins TRBV7-2 and TRBJ2-7; D gene ambiguous. Germline V lookup: CDR1 SGHTA, CDR2 FQGNSA. V shed 8 bases and J shed 5 bases, with 7 bases lying between them. The CDR3 length is 10 residues. CDR3 amino acids: CASGIDEQYF. The CDR3 DNA reads TGTGCCAGCGGAATTGACGAGCAGTACTTC.